The clone carrying this TCR beta chain has a count of ten or more. Its specificity is not known. Amplification of TCR alpha and beta CDR3 regions from RNA used iRepertoire nested multiplex PCR. Tissue mRNA or PBMC total RNA, about 85-400 ng, went into one-step reverse transcription and amplification. TCRdb ran MiXCR on the multiplex PCR reads and lists one entry per CDR3 protein. The sample lists around 190,000 distinct CDR3 sequences, more than 35% occurring once. Germline CDR1 LNHNV, CDR2 YYDKDF (reference sequence). CDR3 size: 15 residues. Trimming left V 5 bases short and J 0 bases short, with 11 bases between. The data were taken from a study of glioma-infiltrating T cells. Study findings and constraints: CDR3 overlap between tissue and blood was very small. Tissue-blood divergence was below expectation in non-neoplastic patients, above in gliomas.

This sequence originates from a human donor with low-grade glioma or glioblastoma, undergoing nonglioma brain surgery, or in good health (not recorded which). The chain combines TRBV15 with TRBJ2-1; no clear D. Sequenced sample: glioma tissue, nonneoplastic brain tissue, or PBMCs (not recorded which). CDR3 region: CATSVPTDSYNEQFF. CDR3 bases: TGTGCCACCAGCGTTCCTACCGACTCCTACAATGAGCAGTTCTTC.